These 21 T cell receptor beta chains came from one sample sequenced in a study of vaccination and CD4 T cells after COVID-19. These receptors' targets are unknown. With the Oncomine TCR Beta short-read assay, DNA from cultured CD4+ T cells was sequenced. MiXCR, applied by TCRdb to the PCR reads, yields one record per CDR3 protein. The repertoire includes 9,500 to 10,000 distinct CDR3 sequences, roughly 70% of them detected once, and about 39% sits in the top ten. The sample's treatment: roughly ten-day PBMC culture with coronavirus spike peptide pools or control peptides (ViraFEST assay). The material sequenced was CD4+ T cells from blood, cultured in vitro. Receptor source: a human donor who had recovered from COVID-19.

The V gene is TRBV4-1, the J gene TRBJ1-2, with D possibly matching TRBD1 (5 bases). Germline CDR1 and CDR2: MGHRA and YSYEKL. V was pared by 1 base and J by 8 bases, with 11 bases between. The CDR3 sequence is 13 residues long. The CDR3 loop reads CASSQAEGRGYTF. The CDR3 DNA follows: TGCGCCAGCAGCCAAGCGGAGGGGCGCGGCTACACCTTC.

The V gene is TRBV5-4, the J gene TRBJ1-1; a weak D match, TRBD1 (5 bases). The germline V and J ends were trimmed by 0 bases and 5 bases, with 11 bases remaining between them. Looked up from germline, CDR1 is SGHNT and CDR2 is YYREEE (reference sequence). This CDR3 spans 14 amino acids. The CDR3 DNA sequence: TGTGCCAGCAGCTTGGAGGGGCGCCGGACTGAAGCTTTCTTT. Protein product: CASSLEGRRTEAFF.

J is TRBJ2-7 and V is TRBV4-2, with 7 bases identical to TRBD1. The CDR3 is 17 amino acids. Germline assignment: CDR1 LGHNA and CDR2 YNFKEQ. Unmatched junction bases numbered 8, after V lost 0 bases and J lost 0 bases. The CDR3 coding sequence is TGTGCCAGCAGCCAAGATCCCCCAGGGGGTGGCTCCTACGAGCAGTACTTC. Protein: CASSQDPPGGGSYEQYF.

The rearrangement uses TRBV6-5 and TRBJ2-2; weak D call: TRBD1 (5 bases). V dropped 0 bases and J dropped 13 bases, with 12 bases sitting between them. The CDR3 has 13 residues. The germline gives CDR1 MNHEY, CDR2 SVGAGI. This CDR3 is CASSYSRQGGLFF. Here the CDR3 DNA reads TGTGCCAGCAGTTACTCGAGGCAGGGCGGGCTGTTTTTT.

The chain uses TRBV19 and TRBJ1-6; D is perhaps TRBD1 (5 bases). The ends were cut back, 6 bases at V and 10 bases at J, with 16 bases in the middle. CDR3 length: 14 residues. Germline CDR1 and CDR2: LNHDA and SQIVND (reference sequence). The CDR3 protein is CASSRDGWDSPLHF. DNA for the CDR3: TGTGCCAGTAGCCGGGACGGATGGGACTCACCCCTCCACTTT.

CDR3: CAISQSGGEGQPQHF. The CDR3 DNA reads as TGTGCCATCAGTCAATCTGGGGGGGAAGGTCAGCCCCAGCATTTT. This chain links TRBV10-3 with TRBJ1-5, with D tentatively TRBD1 (5 bases). Trimming pared 5 bases from V and 6 bases from J, leaving 17 bases between. This CDR3 has 15 amino acids. Germline CDR1 reads ENHRY; CDR2 reads SYGVKD.

The rearrangement links TRBV2 to TRBJ2-3; D is unclear. This CDR3 contains 13 residues. The germline gives CDR1 SNHLY, CDR2 FYNNEI. V was shortened by 10 bases and J by 1 base, with 12 bases between the two germline ends. CDR3 coding DNA: TGTGCCAACCTGGGCTTGCGCACAGATACGCAGTATTTT. Translation gives CANLGLRTDTQYF.

V gene TRBV2 combines with J gene TRBJ1-1; D gene ambiguous. This CDR3 is 12 amino acids long. The ends were cut back, 7 bases at V and 0 bases at J, with 6 bases in the middle. Germline V lookup: CDR1 SNHLY, CDR2 FYNNEI. The chain's CDR3 is CASMVLNTEAFF. DNA for the CDR3: TGTGCCAGCATGGTCCTGAACACTGAAGCTTTCTTT.

This clonotype has only one observation. The chain uses TRBV6-1 and TRBJ2-1; 7 bases fit TRBD2. Germline CDR1 is MNHNS and CDR2 is SASEGT. The ends lost 6 bases at V and 16 bases at J; junction bases unmatched: 15. CDR3 length: 13 amino acids. The CDR3 nucleotides read TGTGCCAGCAGAGCGGGACTACCGGGTAGAGTTTTCTTC. Protein sequence: CASRAGLPGRVFF.

V gene TRBV20-1 combines with J gene TRBJ1-5, with unresolved D. The V end was cut by 3 bases, the J end by 9 bases, with 15 bases between. The CDR3 has 13 amino acids. From germline, CDR1 is DFQATT and CDR2 SNEGSKA (reference sequence). CDR3 coding DNA: TGCAGTGCTAGCTGGGGAGTAGACCGGCCCCAGCATTTT. Its translation: CSASWGVDRPQHF.

The chain combines TRBV7-9 with TRBJ1-6; 8 nucleotides align to TRBD1. The CDR3 is made up of 16 amino acids. Trimming took 0 bases from V and 5 from J; bases not matched to a gene: 3. Germline lookup yields CDR1 SEHNR and CDR2 FQNEAQ (reference sequence). In DNA form, the CDR3 reads TGTGCCAGCAGCTTAGCTGGGGGACAGGATAATTCACCCCTCCACTTT. This sequence encodes CASSLAGGQDNSPLHF.

With regard to this clonotype: The germline gene is not matched at one end of the junction; a read error may be the cause. The chain joins TRBV6-1 to TRBJ2-3, with D uncertain. Germline V CDR1 and CDR2: MNHNS, SASEGT. This CDR3 comprises 15 residues. CDR3 region: CVSSKRLGSTDTQYF. For the CDR3, the DNA is TGTGTCAGCAGCAAAAGATTGGGAAGCACAGATACGCAGTATTTT.

This clonotype was observed a single time. The chain joins TRBV6-2 or TRBV6-3 to TRBJ2-1, with 8 bases aligning to TRBD2. Germline V CDR1 and CDR2: MNHEY, SVGEGT. The CDR3 length is 17 residues. V gave up 2 bases and J gave up 2 bases; unmatched junction bases: 8. The chain's CDR3 is CASSYRPQRGTYNEQFF. In DNA, the CDR3 is TGTGCCAGCAGTTACCGTCCCCAGCGGGGGACCTACAATGAGCAGTTCTTC.

Only one count was recorded for this clonotype. V usage is TRBV6-2 or TRBV6-3 and J usage is TRBJ1-6; no clear D gene. CDR3 length: 15 amino acids. Germline CDR1 MNHEY, CDR2 SVGEGT. Between the trimmed V and J ends, which lost 2 bases and 7 bases, there was a span of 12 bases. The CDR3 loop reads CASSYDSGLNSPLHF. The CDR3 DNA follows: TGTGCCAGCAGTTACGACTCAGGACTCAATTCACCCCTCCACTTT.

This chain joins TRBV19 and TRBJ1-1, with TRBD1 matching over 8 bases. The germline V gene encodes CDR1 LNHDA and CDR2 SQIVND (reference sequence). The CDR3 is 16 residues long. J lost 7 bases, V lost 4 bases, and 14 bases had no gene match. CDR3 in amino acids: CASSNPGGSSVGEAFF. CDR3 bases: TGTGCCAGTAGTAATCCAGGGGGCTCCAGCGTCGGTGAAGCTTTCTTT.

The genes are TRBV19 and TRBJ2-3; 8 positions agree with TRBD2. The CDR3 is 17 residues long. From germline, CDR1 is LNHDA and CDR2 SQIVND (reference sequence). V lost 6 bases, J lost 6 bases, and 17 bases stayed unmatched. The CDR3 DNA is TGTGCCAGTAGGGGCCTTCGGGGCGGGGGGCCCCAGGATACGCAGTATTTT. Translating gives CASRGLRGGGPQDTQYF.

This clonotype was observed once. The chain links TRBV20-1 to TRBJ2-3; perhaps TRBD1 as D (7 bases). CDR1 and CDR2 (germline): DFQATT, SNEGSKA (reference sequence). Deletions cut 0 bases from V and 1 base from J, with 17 bases between. CDR3 length: 17 residues. This CDR3 is CSARDPGQGGRTDTQYF. The CDR3 DNA reads as TGCAGTGCTAGAGATCCGGGGCAGGGGGGACGCACAGATACGCAGTATTTT.

The chain is built from TRBV6-1 and TRBJ1-3; D ambiguous. The CDR3 runs 15 residues. The germline V gene has CDR1 MNHNS and CDR2 SASEGT. V was cut by 5 bases and J by 0 bases, with 11 bases left in between. The CDR3 region is CASSPDGYSGNTIYF. The CDR3 nucleotides are TGTGCCAGCAGTCCGGACGGGTACTCTGGAAACACCATATATTTT.

In this sample, this clonotype turned up once. V is TRBV5-1 and J is TRBJ2-2, with unresolved D. Germline CDR1 reads SGHRS; CDR2 reads YFSETQ. CDR3 length: 15 residues. Trimming stripped 4 bases from V and 1 base from J, with 11 bases between. CDR3: CASSLQDQNTGELFF. The DNA of the CDR3 is TGCGCCAGCAGCCTCCAAGACCAGAACACCGGGGAGCTGTTTTTT. The variable domain in full, completed from reference TRBV5-1 and TRBJ2-2, reads KAGVTQTPRYLIKTRGQQVTLSCSPISGHRSVSWYQQTPGQGLQFLFEYFSETQRNKGNFPGRFSGRQFSNSRSEMNVSTLELGDSALYLCASSLQDQNTGELFFGEGSRLTVL.

The gene calls are TRBV7-9 and TRBJ2-1; 10 bases fit TRBD1. The CDR3 covers 16 residues. The ends lost 4 bases at V and 7 bases at J; junction bases unmatched: 10. Per germline, CDR1 SEHNR and CDR2 FQNEAQ (reference sequence). The CDR3, as DNA: TGTGCCAGCAGCTGGGGTTCGGGACAGGGGACAAATGAGCAGTTCTTC. This encodes CASSWGSGQGTNEQFF.

This clonotype was counted a few times. J is TRBJ1-5 and V is TRBV20-1; D perhaps matches TRBD1 (5 bases). This CDR3 is built from 14 residues. The V end lost 5 bases, the J end lost 5 bases, and 16 bases lay between the germline ends. Per the germline V gene, CDR1 is DFQATT and CDR2 is SNEGSKA (reference sequence). The CDR3 bases are TGCAGTGCTCCGGGGACCGATTATTATCAGCCCCAGCATTTT. Encoded protein: CSAPGTDYYQPQHF.